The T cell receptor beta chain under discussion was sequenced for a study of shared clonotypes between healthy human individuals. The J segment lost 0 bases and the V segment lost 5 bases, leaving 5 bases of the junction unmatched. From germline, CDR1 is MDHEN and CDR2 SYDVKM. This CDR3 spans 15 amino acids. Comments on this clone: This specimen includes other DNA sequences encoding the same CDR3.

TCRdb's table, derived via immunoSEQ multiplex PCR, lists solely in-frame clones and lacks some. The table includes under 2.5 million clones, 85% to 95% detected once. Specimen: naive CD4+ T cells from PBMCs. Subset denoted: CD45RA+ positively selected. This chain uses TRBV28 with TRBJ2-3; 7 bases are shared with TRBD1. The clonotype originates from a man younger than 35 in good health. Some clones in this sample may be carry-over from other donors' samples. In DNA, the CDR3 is TGTGCCAGCAGTCTTAGACAGGGCAGCACAGATACGCAGTATTTT. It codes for CASSLRQGSTDTQYF. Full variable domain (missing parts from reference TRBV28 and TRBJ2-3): DVKVTQSSRYLVKRTGEKVFLECVQDMDHENMFWYRQDPGLGLRLIYFSYDVKMKEKGDIPEGYSVSREKKERFSLILESASTNQTSMYLCASSLRQGSTDTQYFGPGTRLTVL.